These 25 T cell receptor beta chains were all obtained from the same sample, sequenced in a study of shared clonotypes between healthy human individuals (dated by TCRdb to 2018 to 2021). Library preparation was by the immunoSEQ multiplex PCR assay. TCRdb took over this immuneACCESS table, retaining in-frame rearrangements with V and J assigned. Such tables are incomplete; in checked studies, under half of the missing clones stem from an unresolved V gene, and the remainder is unexplained. For this sample there are about 2.5 million clones; 85% to 95% appear just once. The ten biggest clones cover 0.37% of the sample. Sequenced: naive CD4+ T cells from PBMCs. The cell subset or site label, read with the paper, signifies: CD45RA+ positively selected. Receptors originate from a man in his late teens or twenties in good health. Some clones in this sample may be carry-over from other donors' samples.

For this clone: The junction and the germline gene differ at one end; a read error may be behind it. Different DNA sequences within this sample yield the same CDR3. The chain uses TRBV28 and TRBJ2-2, with D uncertain. The CDR3 is 12 amino acids. CDR1 and CDR2 from the germline V gene are MDHEN and SYDVKM. The CDR3 DNA reads as TGTGCCAGCAGTTTAAAAACCGGAGAGCTGTTTTTT. It yields the protein CASSLKTGELFF.

For this clone: This sample also contains other DNA sequences that code for the same CDR3. V is TRBV6-5 and J is TRBJ2-7; D unclear. Germline V gene data show CDR1 as MNHEY and CDR2 as SVGAGI. The CDR3 has 15 amino acids. Trimming took 0 bases from V and 1 from J, leaving 10 bases between them. The CDR3 spells CASSYSSAYSYEQYF. The DNA of the CDR3 is TGTGCCAGCAGTTACTCGAGTGCATATTCCTACGAGCAGTACTTC.

The J gene is TRBJ1-1, the V gene TRBV7-3, with D possibly TRBD1 on 6 matching bases. Between the trimmed V and J ends, which lost 5 bases and 4 bases, there was a span of 14 bases. CDR1 SGHTA and CDR2 FQGTGA come from the germline V gene. The CDR3 totals 14 residues. CDR3 bases: TGTGCCAGCAGCACGACTGGGGGCAGCACTGAAGCTTTCTTT. Translated, it gives CASSTTGGSTEAFF. Looking up the rest from reference TRBV7-3 and TRBJ1-1 gives the full variable domain: GAGVSQTPSNKVTEKGKYVELRCDPISGHTALYWYRQSLGQGPEFLIYFQGTGAADDSGLPNDRFFAVRPEGSVSTLKIQRTERGDSAVYLCASSTTGGSTEAFFGQGTRLTVV.

The chain carries TRBV19 and TRBJ2-2; 10 bases map to TRBD2. The CDR3 spans 17 residues. The V and J ends lost 3 bases and 6 bases, in that order; junction bases with no gene match: 10. CDR1 and CDR2 from the germline V gene are LNHDA and SQIVND (reference sequence). This CDR3 is CASSMSTAGGHSGELFF. CDR3 in DNA: TGTGCCAGTAGTATGAGTACAGCGGGAGGGCATTCCGGGGAGCTGTTTTTT.

The V call is TRBV11-1, the J call TRBJ2-5, with D perhaps matching TRBD1 or TRBD2 (6 bases each). Germline CDR1 SGHAT, CDR2 FQDESV (reference sequence). V shed 5 bases and J shed 2 bases, with 9 bases lying between them. CDR3 length: 13 amino acids. In DNA, the CDR3 is TGTGCCAGCAGCCCGGGGGCACAAGAGACCCAGTACTTC. Translated: CASSPGAQETQYF.

The J gene is TRBJ2-2, the V gene TRBV27; D possibly uses TRBD1 or TRBD2 (6 bases each). The CDR3 contains 16 residues. The germline CDR1 and CDR2 sequences are MNHEY and SMNVEV (reference sequence). Deletions cut 1 base from V and 4 bases from J, with 13 bases between. The CDR3 is CASSLYRGRATGELFF. CDR3 bases: TGTGCCAGCAGTTTATACCGGGGGCGGGCCACCGGGGAGCTGTTTTTT.

The genes are TRBV18 and TRBJ2-1; 12 bases match TRBD2. The V gene's germline CDR1 is KGHSH and CDR2 LQKENI. The trim removed 3 bases at V and 6 bases at J, leaving 6 bases unmatched. This CDR3 has 16 residues. CDR3 sequence (DNA): TGTGCCAGCTCACCCCCGACTAGCGGGAGAGTCAATGAGCAGTTCTTC. It codes for CASSPPTSGRVNEQFF.

This sequence joins TRBV2 and TRBJ1-1; 7 bases fit TRBD1. Unmatched junction bases numbered 2, after V lost 3 bases and J lost 7 bases. Germline lookup yields CDR1 SNHLY and CDR2 FYNNEI. This CDR3 spans 12 amino acids. CDR3 nucleotide sequence: TGTGCCAGCAGTGACAGGGGGTTTGAAGCTTTCTTT. This encodes CASSDRGFEAFF.

V usage is TRBV19 and J usage is TRBJ1-1; D is possibly TRBD1 (6 bases). Germline CDR1 is LNHDA and CDR2 is SQIVND (reference sequence). V was shortened by 5 bases and J by 6 bases, with 10 bases between the two germline ends. The CDR3 runs 12 residues. In nucleotides, the CDR3 is TGTGCCAGTAGTTACAGGGCGGCTGAAGCTTTCTTT. The encoded protein is CASSYRAAEAFF.

This chain joins TRBV27 and TRBJ2-2, with D uncertain. The ends were cut back, 5 bases at V and 3 bases at J, with 16 bases in the middle. The CDR3 extends over 16 amino acids. Germline CDR1 and CDR2: MNHEY and SMNVEV (reference sequence). The CDR3 loop reads CASSRYSKTYTGELFF. The CDR3, as DNA: TGTGCCAGCAGTCGCTATTCAAAAACTTACACCGGGGAGCTGTTTTTT.

V is TRBV19 and J is TRBJ1-3, with a weak D call TRBD1 (5 bases). Deletions cut 2 bases from V and 4 bases from J, with 12 bases between. This CDR3 has 15 amino acids. Germline V gives CDR1 LNHDA, CDR2 SQIVND (reference sequence). The CDR3 DNA reads TGTGCCAGTAGTATACAAAGGGGAAGAGGAAACACCATATATTTT. This encodes CASSIQRGRGNTIYF.

The V and J genes are TRBV5-4 and TRBJ2-7; D gene unclear. Per germline, CDR1 SGHNT and CDR2 YYREEE (reference sequence). The CDR3 covers 12 residues. With 0 bases removed from V and 4 bases from J, the gap between germline ends came to 5 bases. This CDR3 reads CASSLEQYEQYF. CDR3 in DNA: TGTGCCAGCAGCTTGGAACAGTACGAGCAGTACTTC.

V gene TRBV6-5 combines with J gene TRBJ2-5; 11 bases are shared with TRBD1. The germline gives CDR1 MNHEY, CDR2 SVGAGI. Germline trimming cut 0 bases from V and 5 bases from J; bases unmatched to any gene: 2. The CDR3 consists of 15 residues. CDR3 DNA sequence: TGTGCCAGCAGTTACTCGGGGGACAGGGGGGAGACCCAGTACTTC. Translated: CASSYSGDRGETQYF.

The chain combines TRBV9 with TRBJ2-7; D call uncertain. This CDR3 has 14 residues. The V gene's germline CDR1 is SGDLS and CDR2 YYNGEE. V was shortened by 4 bases and J by 0 bases, with 11 bases between the two germline ends. CDR3 DNA: TGTGCCAGCAGCCCCCTCCCTAGCTCCTACGAGCAGTACTTC. Translating gives CASSPLPSSYEQYF.

CDR3 nucleotide sequence: TGTGCCAGCAGCTTAATGCCGGGCGGGGAGCTGTTTTTT. Its translation: CASSLMPGGELFF. The chain uses TRBV7-3 and TRBJ2-2, with unresolved D. Germline CDR1 SGHTA, CDR2 FQGTGA. This CDR3 is 13 amino acids long. With 1 base removed from V and 7 bases from J, the gap between germline ends came to 7 bases.

The chain links TRBV5-3 to TRBJ2-1; D uncertain. TRBV5-3 falls under the ORF class, with uncertain function. Trimming removed 5 bases at V and 0 bases at J, with 12 bases between. This CDR3 has 15 residues. The CDR3 loop reads CARSTMRPSYNEQFF. CDR3 DNA sequence: TGTGCCAGAAGTACCATGCGGCCCTCCTACAATGAGCAGTTCTTC.

The chain has TRBV18 and TRBJ2-2; possible D gene TRBD2, 5 bases. With 5 bases removed from V and 4 bases from J, the gap between germline ends came to 11 bases. The CDR3 is made up of 14 amino acids. In germline, CDR1 is KGHSH, CDR2 LQKENI. The CDR3 region is CASSREGFTGELFF. CDR3 coding DNA: TGTGCCAGCTCAAGAGAGGGTTTCACCGGGGAGCTGTTTTTT.

This chain connects TRBV5-1 to TRBJ2-2, with D unresolved. CDR1 is SGHRS, CDR2 YFSETQ, per germline. The CDR3 sequence is 14 residues long. The germline V and J ends were trimmed by 0 bases and 6 bases, with 9 bases remaining between them. The CDR3 loop is CASSLVGDAGELFF. CDR3 coding DNA: TGCGCCAGCAGCTTGGTCGGCGACGCCGGGGAGCTGTTTTTT.

The V call is TRBV4-1, the J call TRBJ2-1, with a weak D call TRBD2 (6 bases). Germline lookup yields CDR1 MGHRA and CDR2 YSYEKL. The CDR3 has 13 amino acids. V lost 11 bases and J lost 2, with 13 bases in between. The CDR3 here is CAAGGVTYNEQFF. Written as DNA, the CDR3 is TGCGCCGCCGGGGGTGTCACCTACAATGAGCAGTTCTTC.

This rearrangement joins TRBV5-1 to TRBJ2-7, with 8 bases aligning to TRBD2. The CDR3 covers 14 residues. Trimming cost V 0 bases and J 6 bases; bases outside gene matches: 5. Germline CDR1 SGHRS, CDR2 YFSETQ. The CDR3 bases are TGCGCCAGCAGCTTGGGTCGGGAGGGATCCGAGCAGTACTTC. Translated: CASSLGREGSEQYF. The complete variable domain, with remaining parts taken from reference TRBV5-1 and TRBJ2-7, reads KAGVTQTPRYLIKTRGQQVTLSCSPISGHRSVSWYQQTPGQGLQFLFEYFSETQRNKGNFPGRFSGRQFSNSRSEMNVSTLELGDSALYLCASSLGREGSEQYFGPGTRLTVT.

J is TRBJ2-5 and V is TRBV28; possibly TRBD1 for D (6 bases). CDR1 is MDHEN and CDR2 is SYDVKM in the germline V gene. Trimming removed 6 bases at V and 6 bases at J, with 17 bases between. The CDR3 length is 14 residues. The CDR3 DNA is TGTGCCAGCAGCTCCCGACAGGTTCTCAAGACCCAGTACTTC. Protein sequence: CASSSRQVLKTQYF. The full variable domain, in which reference TRBV28 and TRBJ2-5 provide the parts outside the CDR3, is DVKVTQSSRYLVKRTGEKVFLECVQDMDHENMFWYRQDPGLGLRLIYFSYDVKMKEKGDIPEGYSVSREKKERFSLILESASTNQTSMYLCASSSRQVLKTQYFGPGTRLLVL.

The gene calls are TRBV9 and TRBJ2-1; no clear D gene. The CDR3 is 17 amino acids. Germline V CDR1 and CDR2: SGDLS, YYNGEE. With 3 bases removed from V and 7 bases from J, the gap between germline ends came to 23 bases. CDR3 amino acids: CASSEPPGSYQLNEQFF. The DNA of the CDR3 is TGTGCCAGCAGCGAGCCCCCGGGCTCCTATCAGCTTAATGAGCAGTTCTTC. The full variable domain, its missing parts supplied by reference TRBV9 and TRBJ2-1, is DSGVTQTPKHLITATGQRVTLRCSPRSGDLSVYWYQQSLDQGLQFLIQYYNGEERAKGNILERFSAQQFPDLHSELNLSSLELGDSALYFCASSEPPGSYQLNEQFFGPGTRLTVL.

V usage is TRBV28 and J usage is TRBJ1-4, with D perhaps matching TRBD1 (6 bases). Per the germline V gene, CDR1 is MDHEN and CDR2 is SYDVKM. V shed 5 bases and J shed 0 bases, with 7 bases lying between them. CDR3 length equals 14 residues. CDR3 residues: CASSEGATNEKLFF. CDR3 nucleotide sequence: TGTGCCAGCAGTGAGGGGGCAACTAATGAAAAACTGTTTTTT.

The chain is built from TRBV28 and TRBJ2-2; TRBD1 matches 7 bases. V dropped 10 bases and J dropped 4; count of bases not matched to a gene: 9. The CDR3 extends over 14 amino acids. Germline values: CDR1 MDHEN, CDR2 SYDVKM. CDR3 protein: CATSPGGATGELFF. The CDR3, as DNA: TGTGCCACCAGCCCAGGGGGTGCCACCGGGGAGCTGTTTTTT.

The V and J genes are TRBV5-6 and TRBJ2-5; the match to TRBD1 covers 8 bases. This CDR3 spans 16 amino acids. With V trimmed by 3 bases and J by 4 bases, 11 bases remained unmatched. The germline V gene encodes CDR1 SGHDT and CDR2 YYEEEE. CDR3 amino acids: CASSSRWTGWRETQYF. The CDR3 coding sequence is TGTGCCAGCAGCTCCCGCTGGACAGGGTGGAGAGAGACCCAGTACTTC. Drawing the rest from reference TRBV5-6 and TRBJ2-5, the complete variable domain is DAGVTQSPTHLIKTRGQQVTLRCSPKSGHDTVSWYQQALGQGPQFIFQYYEEEERQRGNFPDRFSGHQFPNYSSELNVNALLLGDSALYLCASSSRWTGWRETQYFGPGTRLLVL.